The source of this T cell receptor (beta chain) is a study of T-cell memory formation after mild COVID-19. Study information: TCR clusters were largely donor specific. Overall study results and limits: CD4+ bias marked clones expanding day 15 to 37, unlike balanced contracting clones. Contracting CD4+ clones sat mainly in CM and EM; CD8+ in EMRA. Cross-reactive memory apparently joined, as some responding clones appeared in pre-infection memory.

TCRdb re-derived calls from the 5' RACE reads in MiXCR, one entry per CDR3 protein. The table shows under 450,000 distinct CDR3 sequences, with 20% to 25% occurring only once. There are a few counts of this clonotype. Antigen specificity is unknown. J lost 0 bases, V lost 7 bases, and 18 bases had no gene match. Germline assignment: CDR1 SEHNR and CDR2 FQNEAQ (reference sequence). CDR3 length: 20 amino acids. Sequencing was performed on PBMCs or a T cell subset sorted from them (not recorded which). The chain is built from TRBV7-9 and TRBJ2-6, with TRBD1 matching over 7 bases. The TCR was taken from an adult woman who had mild COVID-19 (a few samples of this study predate the infection). Cell type and time point are not known. CDR3 sequence: CASTPGTARVKGSGANVLTF. The CDR3 bases are TGTGCCAGCACGCCCGGGACAGCCAGAGTTAAGGGCTCTGGGGCCAACGTCCTGACTTTC. Together with reference TRBV7-9 and TRBJ2-6, the CDR3 gives the full variable domain: DTGVSQNPRHKITKRGQNVTFRCDPISEHNRLYWYRQTLGQGPEFLTYFQNEAQLEKSRLLSDRFSAERPKGSFSTLEIQRTEQGDSAMYLCASTPGTARVKGSGANVLTFGAGSRLTVL.